This T cell receptor (beta chain) was sequenced in a study of T cell responses to AZD1222 COVID-19 vaccine. Study summary: It was second doses at about 4 or about 12 weeks that were pooled.

Whole-study results and caveats: Unmutated regions of variants are reportedly targeted by nearly half of spike-specific TCRs. Repertoire sampling happened only post peak T cell response.

This clone occurred once. Its antigen is undetermined. The germline CDR1 and CDR2 sequences are SGDLS and YYNGEE. Trimming took 0 bases from V and 10 from J, leaving 14 bases between them. This CDR3 region has 15 residues. Sequencing was performed with immunoSEQ multiplex PCR; in TCRdb, only in-frame clones are kept and a portion is missing. The repertoire includes about 170,000 clones, approximately 90% of them detected once, and 6.5% to 7% sits in the top ten. Specimen: peripheral blood, collected on day 0 of AZD1222 vaccination. This TCR was recovered from an adult in good health. The rearrangement links TRBV9 to TRBJ1-6; TRBD1 is a possible D gene (6 bases). CDR3 protein: CASSVASSGVSPLHF. CDR3 nucleotide sequence: TGTGCCAGCAGCGTAGCGAGCTCAGGGGTATCACCCCTCCACTTT. The full variable domain, its missing parts supplied by reference TRBV9 and TRBJ1-6, is DSGVTQTPKHLITATGQRVTLRCSPRSGDLSVYWYQQSLDQGLQFLIQYYNGEERAKGNILERFSAQQFPDLHSELNLSSLELGDSALYFCASSVASSGVSPLHFGNGTRLTVT.